This TCR beta chain was sequenced for a study of shared clonotypes between healthy human individuals. Memory CD4+ cells were the fraction left after CD45RA+ naive selection. The protocol was immunoSEQ multiplex PCR, while the TCRdb copy is restricted to in-frame clones and leaves out a portion. The sample has 850,000 to 1,200,000 clones, approximately 76% seen once. With regard to this clone: A read error may account for a junction end that differs from germline.

This sequence was found in a man aged 18 to 30 in good health. The sequenced sample was memory CD4+ T cells sorted from blood. Indicated subset: CD45RA-negative fraction.

Written as DNA, the CDR3 is TGTGCTAGCAGCTTAGCGATCGCTAGTGAGCAGTTCTTC. Translated: CASSLAIASEQFF. The chain employs TRBV7-7 and TRBJ2-1, with D possibly matching TRBD2 (5 bases). The CDR3 is 13 residues long. Per germline, CDR1 SSHAT and CDR2 FNYEAQ (reference sequence).